These 29 T cell receptor beta chains came from one sample sequenced in a study of CD8 T cells in Susac syndrome. With random hexamers, roughly 0.45 to 1 ug RNA was reverse transcribed. TCRdb processed the immunoSEQ multiplex PCR reads anew with MiXCR; each CDR3 protein has one entry. The sample has about 120,000 distinct CDR3 sequences; roughly 95% are singletons. Sequences were obtained from CD4+ T cells from PBMCs. These receptors were obtained from a human donor with Susac syndrome.

The chain links TRBV7-2 to TRBJ2-3, with 9 bases that match TRBD2. The CDR3 runs to 16 residues. Losses at the gene ends were 1 base for V and 5 bases for J; bases not matched to a gene: 7. Germline V gene sequence: CDR1 SGHTA, CDR2 FQGNSA. The CDR3 protein is CASSLGAGGGVDTQYF. Here the CDR3 DNA reads TGTGCCAGCAGCTTAGGAGCGGGAGGAGGGGTAGATACGCAGTATTTT. Full variable domain (remainder filled in from reference TRBV7-2 and TRBJ2-3): GAGVSQSPSNKVTEKGKDVELRCDPISGHTALYWYRQSLGQGLEFLIYFQGNSAPDKSGLPSDRFSAERTGGSVSTLTIQRTQQEDSAVYLCASSLGAGGGVDTQYFGPGTRLTVL.

Here the CDR3 reads CAPEGWQETQYF. The CDR3 DNA reads TGCGCTCCCGAGGGGTGGCAAGAGACCCAGTACTTC. The chain is built from TRBV20-1 and TRBJ2-5; possibly TRBD1 or TRBD2 for D (5 bases each). The germline V gene has CDR1 DFQATT and CDR2 SNEGSKA (reference sequence). CDR3 length: 12 amino acids.

This clonotype appeared once. This sequence joins TRBV5-1 and TRBJ2-5; D not resolved. Trimming stripped 2 bases from V and 9 bases from J, with 8 bases between. The CDR3 extends over 11 amino acids. The germline V gene encodes CDR1 SGHRS and CDR2 YFSETQ. The CDR3 nucleotides read TGCGCCAGCAGCTTTGCAACGGCCCAGTACTTC. This gives the protein CASSFATAQYF. Full variable domain (rest looked up from reference TRBV5-1 and TRBJ2-5): KAGVTQTPRYLIKTRGQQVTLSCSPISGHRSVSWYQQTPGQGLQFLFEYFSETQRNKGNFPGRFSGRQFSNSRSEMNVSTLELGDSALYLCASSFATAQYFGPGTRLLVL.

The genes are TRBV29-1 and TRBJ2-1; D call uncertain. The ends were cut back, 6 bases at V and 1 base at J, with 10 bases in the middle. From germline, CDR1 is SQVTM and CDR2 ANQGSEA. CDR3 length equals 13 residues. CDR3: CSVRRGSYNEQFF. The CDR3 DNA is TGCAGCGTACGGAGAGGATCCTACAATGAGCAGTTCTTC.

This chain joins TRBV12-3 or TRBV12-4 and TRBJ2-7; D is perhaps TRBD2 (5 bases). The V end was cut by 5 bases, the J end by 3 bases, with 8 bases between. The CDR3 sequence is 12 residues long. The DNA for the CDR3 is TGTGCCAGCAGTCGCGGGTACTACGAGCAGTACTTC. This translates into CASSRGYYEQYF.

The gene calls are TRBV9 and TRBJ1-2; D may be TRBD1 (5 bases). Germline CDR1 reads SGDLS; CDR2 reads YYNGEE. V dropped 0 bases and J dropped 8 bases, with 14 bases sitting between them. This CDR3 has 14 residues. The CDR3 reads CASSVVEGMEGYTF. The CDR3 bases are TGTGCCAGCAGCGTAGTTGAGGGGATGGAAGGCTACACCTTC.

J is TRBJ2-1 and V is TRBV19; 7 bases are shared with TRBD2. The CDR3 has 14 residues. CDR1 and CDR2 from the germline V gene are LNHDA and SQIVND (reference sequence). With 7 bases clipped from V and 4 bases from J, the junction kept 7 bases outside the gene matches. CDR3 coding DNA: TGTGCCAGTAAATGGGCTAGCGGATACAATGAGCAGTTCTTC. This encodes CASKWASGYNEQFF.

CDR3 sequence (DNA): TGTGCCAGCAGTACCGGGGCGGGGGCAGATACGCAGTATTTT. It encodes CASSTGAGADTQYF. The chain links TRBV12-3 or TRBV12-4 to TRBJ2-3, with 7 bases aligning to TRBD2. V lost 5 bases, J lost 4 bases, and 6 bases stayed unmatched. The CDR3 has 14 residues.

This chain uses TRBV6-6 with TRBJ1-1; D may be TRBD1 (6 bases). The V gene lost 5 bases and the J gene lost 9 bases, with 10 bases spanning the gap. Germline CDR1 reads MNHNY; CDR2 reads SVGAGI (reference sequence). CDR3 length: 11 amino acids. The CDR3 coding sequence is TGTGCCAGCAGTACCACAGGGCAAGCTTTCTTT. Amino acid sequence: CASSTTGQAFF.

The gene calls are TRBV29-1 and TRBJ2-6; no firm D call. Trimming took 7 bases from V and 6 from J, leaving 10 bases between them. Germline V gives CDR1 SQVTM, CDR2 ANQGSEA. The CDR3 contains 12 residues. The CDR3 DNA sequence: TGCAGCGCCCCCCGTCAGGCCAACGTCCTGACTTTC. As protein: CSAPRQANVLTF.

The chain recombines TRBV30 with TRBJ2-3; D is perhaps TRBD1 or TRBD2 (5 bases each). Germline lookup yields CDR1 GTSNPN and CDR2 SVGIG (reference sequence). This CDR3 comprises 13 residues. Trimming took 7 bases from V and 2 from J, leaving 13 bases between them. The CDR3 DNA is TGTGCCTCACGGGACCATAACACAGATACGCAGTATTTT. Encoded protein: CASRDHNTDTQYF.

This clonotype was recorded only once. V and J are TRBV20-1 and TRBJ2-3; 11 bases fit TRBD2. The ends lost 1 base at V and 4 bases at J; junction bases unmatched: 7. CDR3 size: 16 residues. CDR1 and CDR2 from the germline V gene are DFQATT and SNEGSKA (reference sequence). The chain's CDR3 is CSARGSGRAFSDTQYF. CDR3 DNA: TGCAGTGCTAGAGGTAGCGGGAGGGCCTTCTCAGATACGCAGTATTTT.

The gene calls are TRBV29-1 and TRBJ2-5; D unclear. Germline loops: CDR1 SQVTM, CDR2 ANQGSEA. V lost 4 bases, J lost 5 bases, and 14 bases lay in between. The CDR3 runs 13 residues. The CDR3 DNA sequence: TGCAGCGTTGTAGTTGGGCCCGGGGAGACCCAGTACTTC. Translating it yields CSVVVGPGETQYF.

This clonotype was picked up one time. Written as DNA, the CDR3 is TGTGCCTGGAGGGCCGCCGAAGGGGGGGTCAGGAGGAGCTCCTACAATGAGCAGTTCTTC. It codes for CAWRAAEGGVRRSSYNEQFF. The rearrangement links TRBV30 to TRBJ2-1; possible D gene TRBD2, 7 bases. V was pared by 3 bases and J by 0 bases, with 27 bases between. Looked up from germline, CDR1 is GTSNPN and CDR2 is SVGIG (reference sequence). The length of the CDR3 is 20 residues. Combining the CDR3 with reference TRBV30 and TRBJ2-1 gives the whole variable domain SQTIHQWPATLVQPVGSPLSLECTVEGTSNPNLYWYRQAAGRGLQLLFYSVGIGQISSEVPQNLSASRPQDRQFILSSKKLLLSDSGFYLCAWRAAEGGVRRSSYNEQFFGPGTRLTVL.

The chain uses TRBV5-4 and TRBJ2-7; TRBD2 matches at 7 bases. Germline V gives CDR1 SGHNT, CDR2 YYREEE (reference sequence). This CDR3 has 14 amino acids. V lost 4 bases and J lost 2; bases outside the gene matches: 6. CDR3 sequence (DNA): TGTGCCAGCAGCACGGGAGGCCCCACCTACGAGCAGTACTTC. This encodes CASSTGGPTYEQYF.

J is TRBJ1-1 and V is TRBV12-3 or TRBV12-4; D not certain. Trimming stripped 0 bases from V and 5 bases from J, with 13 bases between. The CDR3 totals 15 residues. Here the CDR3 reads CASSLAPVGVTEAFF. The DNA of the CDR3 is TGTGCCAGCAGTTTAGCGCCAGTCGGGGTTACTGAAGCTTTCTTT.

This chain joins TRBV5-4 and TRBJ2-2; D may match TRBD1 or TRBD2 (5 bases each). The CDR3 extends over 16 amino acids. Trimming pared 0 bases from V and 5 bases from J, leaving 14 bases between. Germline-derived CDR1 and CDR2 are SGHNT and YYREEE (reference sequence). This chain's CDR3 is CASSLGGQGTTGELFF. CDR3 in DNA: TGTGCCAGCAGCTTGGGAGGGCAGGGTACGACCGGGGAGCTGTTTTTT.

V is TRBV5-1 and J is TRBJ1-1, with no clear D. The CDR3 contains 15 residues. Germline V gives CDR1 SGHRS, CDR2 YFSETQ. V dropped 3 bases and J dropped 1 base, with 13 bases sitting between them. The chain's CDR3 is CASSSAGVSNTEAFF. The DNA of the CDR3 is TGCGCCAGCAGCTCGGCCGGAGTGTCGAACACTGAAGCTTTCTTT.

V gene TRBV20-1 combines with J gene TRBJ1-2, with D possibly matching TRBD1 (5 bases). The germline gives CDR1 DFQATT, CDR2 SNEGSKA (reference sequence). The CDR3 is made up of 12 amino acids. V was clipped by 5 bases and J by 6 bases, with 13 bases between them. CDR3 residues: CSAFSGLDGYTF. For the CDR3, the DNA is TGCAGTGCTTTCTCAGGGTTGGATGGCTACACCTTC.

The sample holds one count of this clonotype. The rearrangement links TRBV5-4 to TRBJ1-2, with D perhaps matching TRBD1 (6 bases). The CDR3 runs 13 residues. Germline CDR1 and CDR2: SGHNT and YYREEE (reference sequence). Trimming stripped 2 bases from V and 3 bases from J, with 8 bases between. CDR3: CASSFPGDYGYTF. The CDR3 nucleotides read TGTGCCAGCAGCTTTCCAGGGGACTATGGCTACACCTTC. Full variable domain (missing parts from reference TRBV5-4 and TRBJ1-2): ETGVTQSPTHLIKTRGQQVTLRCSSQSGHNTVSWYQQALGQGPQFIFQYYREEENGRGNFPPRFSGLQFPNYSSELNVNALELDDSALYLCASSFPGDYGYTFGSGTRLTVV.

The chain employs TRBV28 and TRBJ2-6; perhaps TRBD2 as D (5 bases). Trimming cost V 3 bases and J 3 bases, with 6 bases left between them. Germline lookup yields CDR1 MDHEN and CDR2 SYDVKM. The CDR3 extends over 14 amino acids. CDR3 bases: TGTGCCAGCAGTTTTGAGGGTGGGGCCAACGTCCTGACTTTC. Translating gives CASSFEGGANVLTF.

This chain uses TRBV13 with TRBJ1-1; D is undetermined. Per the germline V gene, CDR1 is PRHDT and CDR2 is FYEKMQ (reference sequence). Trimming cost V 0 bases and J 0 bases, with 8 bases left between them. The CDR3 totals 15 residues. The CDR3 loop reads CASSLGGYLNTEAFF. DNA for the CDR3: TGTGCCAGCAGCTTAGGAGGTTACCTGAACACTGAAGCTTTCTTT.

The chain is built from TRBV5-1 and TRBJ1-3; 7 bases are shared with TRBD1. CDR3 length: 15 residues. CDR1 SGHRS and CDR2 YFSETQ come from the germline V gene. The trim removed 4 bases at V and 0 bases at J, leaving 4 bases unmatched. The CDR3 region is CASSLQGDSGNTIYF. The CDR3 nucleotides are TGCGCCAGCAGCCTCCAGGGGGACTCTGGAAACACCATATATTTT.

This chain joins TRBV5-6 and TRBJ2-5; D might be TRBD2 (5 bases). V lost 0 bases, J lost 3 bases, and 12 bases lay in between. CDR3 length: 15 residues. Germline CDR1 and CDR2: SGHDT and YYEEEE. The DNA for the CDR3 is TGTGCCAGCAGCTTGGTGGGCGGGCGTGAAGAGACCCAGTACTTC. Its protein product is CASSLVGGREETQYF.

The chain employs TRBV29-1 and TRBJ1-1; D ambiguous. The CDR3 is made up of 13 amino acids. The V gene's germline CDR1 is SQVTM and CDR2 ANQGSEA. V was cut by 4 bases and J by 0 bases, with 9 bases left in between. The CDR3: CSVALTVNTEAFF. The CDR3 coding sequence is TGCAGCGTTGCCCTGACGGTGAACACTGAAGCTTTCTTT.

The chain carries TRBV9 and TRBJ1-2; TRBD1 matches at 8 bases. CDR1 and CDR2 from the germline V gene are SGDLS and YYNGEE. Trimming cost V 4 bases and J 0 bases; bases outside gene matches: 5. The CDR3 spans 15 residues. CDR3 residues: CASSPRQGTNYGYTF. CDR3 DNA sequence: TGTGCCAGCAGCCCCCGACAGGGGACTAACTATGGCTACACCTTC.

The CDR3 is CSVLIAGASLRYEQYF. The CDR3 bases are TGCAGCGTACTGATAGCGGGAGCCTCCCTGAGGTACGAGCAGTACTTC. The chain employs TRBV29-1 and TRBJ2-7; 9 nucleotides match TRBD2. This CDR3 comprises 16 residues. V was clipped by 6 bases and J by 4 bases; unmatched bases: 16. Germline loops: CDR1 SQVTM, CDR2 ANQGSEA.

This chain connects TRBV9 to TRBJ1-1, with unresolved D. Trimming removed 3 bases from V and 2 bases from J, with 14 bases in between. The germline V gene encodes CDR1 SGDLS and CDR2 YYNGEE. The CDR3 extends over 15 amino acids. The CDR3: CASSAALGRNTEAFF. DNA for the CDR3: TGTGCCAGCAGCGCCGCTCTAGGGAGAAACACTGAAGCTTTCTTT.

The V gene is TRBV20-1, the J gene TRBJ2-7; the D gene is possibly TRBD2 (5 bases). Trimming removed 4 bases from V and 3 bases from J, with 16 bases in between. This CDR3 comprises 14 residues. Germline V lookup: CDR1 DFQATT, CDR2 SNEGSKA (reference sequence). CDR3: CSAISDLTFYEQYF. The CDR3 region has the DNA TGCAGTGCTATCTCGGACTTAACTTTCTACGAGCAGTACTTC.